What follows are 5 T cell receptor beta chains derived from one specimen sequenced in a study of T cell responses to AZD1222 COVID-19 vaccine. Assay used: immunoSEQ multiplex PCR; TCRdb lists only in-frame clones, some missing. The data hold 100,000 or so clones, with about 88% observed a single time. The sample here was peripheral blood, taken on day 0 of AZD1222 vaccination. The receptors derive from an adult in good health.

The chain employs TRBV14 and TRBJ2-2; D uncertain. The germline CDR1 and CDR2 sequences are SGHDN and FVKESK. V was trimmed by 8 bases and J by 5 bases, leaving 12 bases between them. CDR3 size: 13 residues. CDR3 bases: TGTGCCAGCGGCCTGTTGTGGACCGGGGAGCTGTTTTTT. The encoded protein is CASGLLWTGELFF.

The chain couples TRBV7-9 to TRBJ2-7; TRBD1 matches 8 bases. Trimming took 2 bases from V and 3 from J; bases not matched to a gene: 9. Looked up from germline, CDR1 is SEHNR and CDR2 is FQNEAQ (reference sequence). The CDR3 extends over 16 amino acids. In nucleotides, the CDR3 is TGTGCCAGCAGCTTACTTTCGCAGGGGGCGATCTACGAGCAGTACTTC. Translating it yields CASSLLSQGAIYEQYF.

This clone was seen just once. The CDR3 DNA is TGTGCCAGCAGTAACTTGGGTGGAGGGGTTGAGCAGTTCTTC. Its translation is CASSNLGGGVEQFF. V and J are TRBV2 and TRBJ2-1, with D maybe TRBD2 (6 bases). Germline assignment: CDR1 SNHLY and CDR2 FYNNEI. The CDR3 runs 14 residues. Deletions cut 5 bases from V and 9 bases from J, with 17 bases between.

The gene calls are TRBV28 and TRBJ2-1; tentative D call: TRBD2 (5 bases). The CDR3 is made up of 15 amino acids. Germline assignment: CDR1 MDHEN and CDR2 SYDVKM. Deletions cut 7 bases from V and 7 bases from J, with 20 bases between. CDR3 protein: CASNSHQAARNEQFF. CDR3 nucleotide sequence: TGTGCCAGCAACTCCCACCAAGCGGCGAGGAATGAGCAGTTCTTC.

The CDR3, as DNA: TGTGCCAGCTCACCAGGGACCGCAGATACGCAGTATTTT. Translating it yields CASSPGTADTQYF. This sequence joins TRBV18 and TRBJ2-3; tentatively, D is TRBD1 or TRBD2 (5 bases each). The germline CDR1 and CDR2 sequences are KGHSH and LQKENI. This CDR3 region has 13 residues. With 2 bases removed from V and 4 bases from J, the gap between germline ends came to 7 bases. Full variable domain (outside the CDR3, taken from reference TRBV18 and TRBJ2-3): NAGVMQNPRHLVRRRGQEARLRCSPMKGHSHVYWYRQLPEEGLKFMVYLQKENIIDESGMPKERFSAEFPKEGPSILRIQQVVRGDSAAYFCASSPGTADTQYFGPGTRLTVL.